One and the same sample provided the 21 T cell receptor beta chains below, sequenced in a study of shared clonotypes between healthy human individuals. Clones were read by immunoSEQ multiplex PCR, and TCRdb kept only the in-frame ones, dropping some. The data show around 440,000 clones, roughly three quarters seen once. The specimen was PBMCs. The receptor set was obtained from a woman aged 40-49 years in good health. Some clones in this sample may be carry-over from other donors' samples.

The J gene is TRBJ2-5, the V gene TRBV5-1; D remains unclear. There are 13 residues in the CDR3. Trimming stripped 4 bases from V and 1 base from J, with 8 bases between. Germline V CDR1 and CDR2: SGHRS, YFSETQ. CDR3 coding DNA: TGCGCCAGCAGCGCCCGACCCCAAGAGACCCAGTACTTC. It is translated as CASSARPQETQYF.

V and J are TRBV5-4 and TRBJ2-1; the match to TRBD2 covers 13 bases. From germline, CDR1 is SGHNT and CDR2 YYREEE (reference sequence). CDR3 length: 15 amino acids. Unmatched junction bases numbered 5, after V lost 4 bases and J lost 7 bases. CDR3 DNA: TGTGCCAGCAGCCGGACTAGCGGGAGTCGTAATGAGCAGTTCTTC. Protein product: CASSRTSGSRNEQFF.

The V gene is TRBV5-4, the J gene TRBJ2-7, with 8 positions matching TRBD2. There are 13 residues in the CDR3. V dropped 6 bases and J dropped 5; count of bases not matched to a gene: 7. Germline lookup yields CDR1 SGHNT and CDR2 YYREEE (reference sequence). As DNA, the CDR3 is TGTGCCAGCACCAGCGGGAGAAAGGACGAGCAGTACTTC. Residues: CASTSGRKDEQYF.

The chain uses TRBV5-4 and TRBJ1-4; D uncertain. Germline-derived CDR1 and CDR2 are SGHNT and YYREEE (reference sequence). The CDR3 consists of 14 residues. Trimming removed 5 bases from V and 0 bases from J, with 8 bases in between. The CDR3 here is CASSDFATNEKLFF. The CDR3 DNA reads TGTGCCAGCAGTGATTTTGCAACTAATGAAAAACTGTTTTTT.

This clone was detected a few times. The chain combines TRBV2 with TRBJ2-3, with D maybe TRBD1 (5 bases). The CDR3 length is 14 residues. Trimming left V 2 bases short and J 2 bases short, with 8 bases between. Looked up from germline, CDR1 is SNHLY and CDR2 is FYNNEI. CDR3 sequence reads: CASSERGATDTQYF. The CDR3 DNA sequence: TGTGCCAGCAGTGAACGTGGGGCCACAGATACGCAGTATTTT.

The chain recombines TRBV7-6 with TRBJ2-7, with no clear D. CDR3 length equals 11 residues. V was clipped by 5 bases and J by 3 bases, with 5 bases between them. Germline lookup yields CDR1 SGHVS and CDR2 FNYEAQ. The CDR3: CASSLVYEQYF. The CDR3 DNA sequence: TGTGCCAGCAGCCTGGTCTACGAGCAGTACTTC.

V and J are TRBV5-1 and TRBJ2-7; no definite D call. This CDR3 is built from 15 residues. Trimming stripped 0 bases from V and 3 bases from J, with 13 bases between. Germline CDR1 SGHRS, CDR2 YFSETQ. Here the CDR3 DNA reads TGCGCCAGCAGCTTGGTGGCAGGCTCCCACTACGAGCAGTACTTC. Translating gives CASSLVAGSHYEQYF.

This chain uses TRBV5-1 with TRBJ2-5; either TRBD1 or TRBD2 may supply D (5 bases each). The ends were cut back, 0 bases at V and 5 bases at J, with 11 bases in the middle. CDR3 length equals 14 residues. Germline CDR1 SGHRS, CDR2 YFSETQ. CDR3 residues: CASSLEQWGETQYF. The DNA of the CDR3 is TGCGCCAGCAGCTTGGAGCAGTGGGGGGAGACCCAGTACTTC.

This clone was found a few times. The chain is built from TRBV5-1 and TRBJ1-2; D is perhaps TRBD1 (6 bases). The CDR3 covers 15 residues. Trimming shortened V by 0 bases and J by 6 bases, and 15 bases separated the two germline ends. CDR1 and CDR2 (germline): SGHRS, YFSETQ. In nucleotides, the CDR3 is TGCGCCAGCAGCTTGGATGGGGGCGGGGCAAATGGCTACACCTTC. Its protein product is CASSLDGGGANGYTF. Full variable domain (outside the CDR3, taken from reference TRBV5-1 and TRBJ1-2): KAGVTQTPRYLIKTRGQQVTLSCSPISGHRSVSWYQQTPGQGLQFLFEYFSETQRNKGNFPGRFSGRQFSNSRSEMNVSTLELGDSALYLCASSLDGGGANGYTFGSGTRLTVV.

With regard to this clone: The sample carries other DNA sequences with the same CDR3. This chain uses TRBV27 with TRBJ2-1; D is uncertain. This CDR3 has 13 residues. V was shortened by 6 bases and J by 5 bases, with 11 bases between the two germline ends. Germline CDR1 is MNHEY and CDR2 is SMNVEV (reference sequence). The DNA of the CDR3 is TGTGCCAGCAGCCTACGACGTAACAATGAGCAGTTCTTC. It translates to CASSLRRNNEQFF.

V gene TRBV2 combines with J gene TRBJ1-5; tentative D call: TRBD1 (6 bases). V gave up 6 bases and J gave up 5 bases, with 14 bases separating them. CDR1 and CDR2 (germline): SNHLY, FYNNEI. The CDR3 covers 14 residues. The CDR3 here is CASSQGLIDQPQHF. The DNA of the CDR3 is TGTGCCAGCAGCCAGGGGCTTATTGATCAGCCCCAGCATTTT. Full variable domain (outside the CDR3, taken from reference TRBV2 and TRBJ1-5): EPEVTQTPSHQVTQMGQEVILRCVPISNHLYFYWYRQILGQKVEFLVSFYNNEISEKSEIFDDQFSVERPDGSNFTLKIRSTKLEDSAMYFCASSQGLIDQPQHFGDGTRLSIL.

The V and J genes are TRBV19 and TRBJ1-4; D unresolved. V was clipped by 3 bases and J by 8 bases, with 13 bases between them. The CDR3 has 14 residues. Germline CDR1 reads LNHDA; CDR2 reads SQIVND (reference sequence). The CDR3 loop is CASSILSAEEKLFF. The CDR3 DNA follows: TGTGCCAGTAGTATTTTGTCAGCAGAAGAAAAACTGTTTTTT.

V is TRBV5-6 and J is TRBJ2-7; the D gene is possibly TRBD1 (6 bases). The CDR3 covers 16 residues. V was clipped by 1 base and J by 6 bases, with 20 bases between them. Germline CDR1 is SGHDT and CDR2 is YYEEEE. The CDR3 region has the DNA TGTGCCAGCAGCTTGCTAGGATCAGGGGACGGGCCCGAGCAGTACTTC. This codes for CASSLLGSGDGPEQYF.

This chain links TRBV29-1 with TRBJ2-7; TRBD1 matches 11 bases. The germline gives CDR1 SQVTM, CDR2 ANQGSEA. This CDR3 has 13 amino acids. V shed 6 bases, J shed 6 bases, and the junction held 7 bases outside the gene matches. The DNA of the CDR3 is TGCAGCGTGGCCAGGACAGGGGGCCTCGAGCAGTACTTC. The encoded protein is CSVARTGGLEQYF.

The chain's CDR3 is CASSKGIDFGTSGSTRPEDEQYF. CDR3 nucleotide sequence: TGTGCCAGCAGCAAGGGGATCGATTTCGGGACTAGCGGGAGTACTAGGCCGGAAGACGAGCAGTACTTC. V and J are TRBV21-1 and TRBJ2-7; TRBD2 is taken as the D call from the table, unchecked against the DNA. TRBV21-1 is assigned pseudogene status. CDR3 length: 23 residues.

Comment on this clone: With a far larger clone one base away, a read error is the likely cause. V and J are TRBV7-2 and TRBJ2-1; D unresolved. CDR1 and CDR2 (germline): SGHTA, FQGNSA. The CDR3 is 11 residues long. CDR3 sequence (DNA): TGTGCCAGCAGCTTCTACAATGAGCGGTTCTTC. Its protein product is CASSFYNERFF.

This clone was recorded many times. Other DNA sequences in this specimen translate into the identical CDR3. CDR3 sequence reads: CASGRDGGYEQYF. The CDR3 DNA reads TGTGCCAGTGGAAGGGACGGAGGCTACGAGCAGTACTTC. The chain is built from TRBV19 and TRBJ2-7; D tentatively reads TRBD1 or TRBD2 (5 bases each). CDR1 LNHDA and CDR2 SQIVND come from the germline V gene (reference sequence). The CDR3 runs 13 residues. V gave up 8 bases and J gave up 3 bases, with 14 bases separating them.

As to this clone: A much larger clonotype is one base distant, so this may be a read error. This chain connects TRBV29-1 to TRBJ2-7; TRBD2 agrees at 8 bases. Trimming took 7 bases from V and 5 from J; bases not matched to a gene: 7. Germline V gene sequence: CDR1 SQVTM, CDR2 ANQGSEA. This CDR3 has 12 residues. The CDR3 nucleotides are TGCAGCGCGGGGGGGCTACGCGACGAGCAGTACTTC. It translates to CSAGGLRDEQYF.

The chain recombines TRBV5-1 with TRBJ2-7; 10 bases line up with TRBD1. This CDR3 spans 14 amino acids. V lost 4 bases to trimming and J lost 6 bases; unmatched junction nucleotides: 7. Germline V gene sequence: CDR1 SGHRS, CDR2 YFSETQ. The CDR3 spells CASSLGDRGPEQYF. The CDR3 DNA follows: TGCGCCAGCAGCCTAGGTGACAGGGGGCCCGAGCAGTACTTC.

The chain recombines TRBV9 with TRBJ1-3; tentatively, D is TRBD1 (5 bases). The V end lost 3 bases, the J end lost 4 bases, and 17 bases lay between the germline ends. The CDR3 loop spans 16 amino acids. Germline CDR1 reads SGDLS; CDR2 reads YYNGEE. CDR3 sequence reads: CASSGDGAWTGNTIYF. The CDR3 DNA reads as TGTGCCAGCAGCGGGGACGGCGCTTGGACAGGAAACACCATATATTTT.

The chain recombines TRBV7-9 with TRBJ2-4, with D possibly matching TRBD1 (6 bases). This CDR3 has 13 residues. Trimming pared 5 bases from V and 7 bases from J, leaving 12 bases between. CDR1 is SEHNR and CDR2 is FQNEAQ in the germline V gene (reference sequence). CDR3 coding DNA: TGTGCCAGCAGCAACCTGGACAGTAACATTCAGTACTTC. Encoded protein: CASSNLDSNIQYF.